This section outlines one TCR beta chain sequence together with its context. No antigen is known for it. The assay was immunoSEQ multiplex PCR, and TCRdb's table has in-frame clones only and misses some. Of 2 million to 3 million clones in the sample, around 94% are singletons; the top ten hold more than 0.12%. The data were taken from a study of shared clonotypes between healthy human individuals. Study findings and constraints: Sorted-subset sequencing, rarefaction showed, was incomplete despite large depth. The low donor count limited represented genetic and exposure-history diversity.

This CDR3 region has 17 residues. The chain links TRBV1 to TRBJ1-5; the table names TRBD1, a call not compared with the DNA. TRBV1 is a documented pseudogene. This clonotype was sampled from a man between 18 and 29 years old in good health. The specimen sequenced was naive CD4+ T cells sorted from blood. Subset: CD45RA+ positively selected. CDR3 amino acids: CTSSQDAGGGLGQPQHF. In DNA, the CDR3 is TGCACCAGCAGCCAAGATGCAGGAGGGGGCCTGGGGCAGCCCCAGCATTTT.